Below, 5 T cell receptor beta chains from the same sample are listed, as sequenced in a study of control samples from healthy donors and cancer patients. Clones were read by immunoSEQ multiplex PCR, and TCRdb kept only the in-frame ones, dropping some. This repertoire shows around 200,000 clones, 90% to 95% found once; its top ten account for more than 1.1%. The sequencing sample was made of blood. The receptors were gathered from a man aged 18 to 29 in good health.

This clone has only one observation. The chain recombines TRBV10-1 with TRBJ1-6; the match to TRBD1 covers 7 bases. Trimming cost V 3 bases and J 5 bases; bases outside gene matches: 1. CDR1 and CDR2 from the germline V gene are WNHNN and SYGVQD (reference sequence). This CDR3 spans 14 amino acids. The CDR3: CASSEGTDNSPLHF. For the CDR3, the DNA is TGCGCCAGCAGTGAAGGGACAGATAATTCACCCCTCCACTTT.

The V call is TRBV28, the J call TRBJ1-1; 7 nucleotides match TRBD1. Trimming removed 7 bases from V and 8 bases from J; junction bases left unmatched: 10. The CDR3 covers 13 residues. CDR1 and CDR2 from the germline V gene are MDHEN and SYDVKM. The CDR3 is CASTPGGGQEAFF. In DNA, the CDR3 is TGTGCCAGCACCCCAGGGGGGGGACAGGAAGCTTTCTTT.

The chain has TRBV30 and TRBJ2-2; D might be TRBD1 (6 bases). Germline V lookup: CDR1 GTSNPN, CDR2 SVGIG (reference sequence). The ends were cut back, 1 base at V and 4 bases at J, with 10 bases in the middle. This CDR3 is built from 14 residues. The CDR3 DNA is TGTGCCTGGAGTGGGACAGCTTCCACCGGGGAGCTGTTTTTT. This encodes CAWSGTASTGELFF.

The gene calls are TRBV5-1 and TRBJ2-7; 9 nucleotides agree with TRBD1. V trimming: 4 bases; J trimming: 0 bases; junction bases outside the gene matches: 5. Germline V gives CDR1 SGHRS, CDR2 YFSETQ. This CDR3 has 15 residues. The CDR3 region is CASSNTGGSSYEQYF. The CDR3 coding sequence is TGCGCCAGCAGCAATACAGGGGGCTCCTCCTACGAGCAGTACTTC.

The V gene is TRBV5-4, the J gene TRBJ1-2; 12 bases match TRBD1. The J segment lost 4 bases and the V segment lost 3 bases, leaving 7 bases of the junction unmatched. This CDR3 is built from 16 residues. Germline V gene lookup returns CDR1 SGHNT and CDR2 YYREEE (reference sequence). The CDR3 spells CASSWPGQGASYGYTF. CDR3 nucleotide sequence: TGTGCCAGCAGCTGGCCGGGACAGGGGGCTAGCTATGGCTACACCTTC.